This record looks at one T cell receptor (beta chain) sequence and its context. Its recognized antigen is unknown. There are no base qualities to consult, and no much larger clone falls within one base. The data are from a study of response to subunit inactivated influenza vaccine (dated by TCRdb to 2017 to 2018). A note on the overall study: Deep quantitative profiling of the T cell receptor repertoire was used in the study to follow responses to a trivalent subunit inactivated influenza vaccine. What the research found in general, with its limitations: According to the authors, only a limited number of new T cells may be recruited by each seasonal influenza vaccination.

V and J lose 0 bases and 5 bases, and a span of 11 bases separates them. Inclusive of the bounding cysteine and phenylalanine, the CDR3 is 14 residues long. Only the CDR3 portion is preserved as DNA: 42 bases, with reading frame beginning at the first base. Looking up the germline V gene (reference sequence) yields CDR1 DFQATT and CDR2 SNEGSKA. Library construction relied on RT-PCR. Sequencing was performed on an Illumina HiSeq 2500. TCRdb handled the public reads itself, with Q25 trimming in fastp and clone calling in MiXCR, and kept productive beta chains. CDR3 protein sequences are deduplicated, and each keeps its most common genes and DNA. A total of around 710,000 distinct CDR3 sequences appear in this sample, about 15% of them only once. The biggest ten clones account for around 6.5% of the sample.

The origin of this receptor is a man in his forties or fifties who received an inactivated influenza vaccine. Donor details come from another sample of the same person, matched by shared clones. The chain is encoded by TRBV20-1 joined to TRBJ2-1; the D gene cannot be resolved reliably. The source was PBMCs from blood, collected around 15 days before vaccination. The CDR3 in this case is CSARDSAENNEQFF. Here is the DNA: TGCAGTGCTAGAGATTCGGCTGAAAACAATGAGCAGTTCTTC.